The 17 T cell receptor beta chains in this list originate from one sample, sequenced in a study of naive and memory T cell subsets. Two oligonucleotides, mixed equimolar, formed the beta constant-region primer covering TRBC1 and TRBC2. MiXCR was run by TCRdb on the UMI-ligation and nested PCR reads, yielding one entry per CDR3 protein. The sample yields 130,000 to 150,000 distinct CDR3 sequences, over 15% seen once. Sequencing used naive CD4+ T cells from blood. These TCRs come from a human donor in good health.

The chain joins TRBV10-3 to TRBJ2-7; D is undetermined. Germline loops: CDR1 ENHRY, CDR2 SYGVKD. The CDR3 consists of 14 residues. V shed 7 bases and J shed 2 bases, with 15 bases lying between them. CDR3 region: CAINQGRATYEQYF. Here the CDR3 DNA reads TGTGCCATCAACCAAGGACGGGCGACCTACGAGCAGTACTTC.

This clonotype was seen repeatedly, ten times or more. The chain combines TRBV20-1 with TRBJ2-7; 7 bases match TRBD2. This CDR3 has 15 residues. Germline CDR1 is DFQATT and CDR2 is SNEGSKA (reference sequence). Losses at the gene ends were 0 bases for V and 2 bases for J; bases not matched to a gene: 7. Here the CDR3 DNA reads TGCAGTGCTAGAGAAGCGGGACGCAGAGCCTACGAGCAGTACTTC. As protein: CSAREAGRRAYEQYF.

This clonotype was counted a few times. This sequence joins TRBV7-2 and TRBJ1-1, with D unclear. CDR1 SGHTA and CDR2 FQGNSA come from the germline V gene. The CDR3 extends over 14 amino acids. The germline V and J ends were trimmed by 3 bases and 0 bases, with 8 bases remaining between them. For the CDR3, the DNA is TGTGCCAGCAGCTTCCTCCTCATGAACACTGAAGCTTTCTTT. Translation gives CASSFLLMNTEAFF.

This clonotype was found once. The chain links TRBV19 to TRBJ2-1; the D gene is possibly TRBD1 (5 bases). There are 15 residues in the CDR3. V dropped 3 bases and J dropped 4 bases, with 13 bases sitting between them. Germline values: CDR1 LNHDA, CDR2 SQIVND (reference sequence). The CDR3: CASSMGQGGYNEQFF. The CDR3 nucleotides are TGTGCCAGTAGTATGGGGCAGGGCGGATACAATGAGCAGTTCTTC.

The chain combines TRBV18 with TRBJ1-3; no reliable D call. Deletions cut 8 bases from V and 1 base from J, with 9 bases between. CDR1 is KGHSH, CDR2 LQKENI, per germline. This CDR3 spans 13 amino acids. The CDR3 DNA reads TGTGCCAGCCGATTGGTTTCTGGAAACACCATATATTTT. This translates into CASRLVSGNTIYF.

This clonotype has only a few counts. This chain uses TRBV5-1 with TRBJ2-1, with 7 bases identical to TRBD2. V lost 4 bases and J lost 6; bases outside the gene matches: 7. The germline V gene encodes CDR1 SGHRS and CDR2 YFSETQ. This CDR3 is built from 14 residues. DNA for the CDR3: TGCGCCAGCAGCCCGGACCCGGGGGGCAATGAGCAGTTCTTC. Protein: CASSPDPGGNEQFF.

The CDR3 bases are TGTGCCAGCTCACGTTCTACCCCGGGACAGGACTACAATGAGCAGTTCTTC. This encodes CASSRSTPGQDYNEQFF. The chain has TRBV18 and TRBJ2-1, with 8 bases aligning to TRBD1. V lost 4 bases, J lost 3 bases, and 11 bases stayed unmatched. Germline V lookup: CDR1 KGHSH, CDR2 LQKENI. The CDR3 is made up of 17 amino acids.

This chain links TRBV4-1 with TRBJ2-7, with TRBD1 matching over 9 bases. Germline V CDR1 and CDR2: MGHRA, YSYEKL. J was trimmed by 6 bases and V by 4 bases; bases with no gene match: 19. The CDR3 extends over 18 amino acids. CDR3 bases: TGCGCCAGCAGCCCCCAGCCGGGACAGGGTGGGACTGGGGGCGAGCAGTACTTC. It translates to CASSPQPGQGGTGGEQYF.

The chain links TRBV12-3 or TRBV12-4 to TRBJ1-2; no clear D gene. The CDR3 spans 14 residues. Trimming cost V 0 bases and J 4 bases, with 9 bases left between them. The CDR3 protein is CASSLAGAPYGYTF. The CDR3 coding sequence is TGTGCCAGCAGTTTAGCGGGAGCCCCCTATGGCTACACCTTC.

This chain uses TRBV2 with TRBJ2-7; D perhaps matches TRBD2 (5 bases). The CDR3 is 14 residues long. V lost 7 bases, J lost 3 bases, and 16 bases lay in between. Germline V lookup: CDR1 SNHLY, CDR2 FYNNEI. The CDR3 sequence is CASTADGVGYEQYF. CDR3 bases: TGTGCCAGCACCGCTGACGGGGTAGGCTACGAGCAGTACTTC. Using reference TRBV2 and TRBJ2-7 for the parts outside the CDR3, the full variable domain is EPEVTQTPSHQVTQMGQEVILRCVPISNHLYFYWYRQILGQKVEFLVSFYNNEISEKSEIFDDQFSVERPDGSNFTLKIRSTKLEDSAMYFCASTADGVGYEQYFGPGTRLTVT.

The chain couples TRBV24-1 to TRBJ2-1, with D possibly being TRBD2 (6 bases). The ends were cut back, 0 bases at V and 8 bases at J, with 13 bases in the middle. The length of the CDR3 is 15 residues. CDR1 and CDR2 from the germline V gene are KGHDR and SFDVKD. The CDR3 coding sequence is TGTGCCACCAGTGATTTGCGGGAGCGAGGTCATGAGCAGTTCTTC. This sequence encodes CATSDLRERGHEQFF.

This clonotype showed up just a few times. The V gene is TRBV4-1, the J gene TRBJ2-2, with D hard to call. With 2 bases removed from V and 2 bases from J, the gap between germline ends came to 12 bases. CDR3 size: 16 residues. Germline CDR1 is MGHRA and CDR2 is YSYEKL. CDR3 coding DNA: TGCGCCAGCAGCCAAAATGCAGGAGCTAACACCGGGGAGCTGTTTTTT. This codes for CASSQNAGANTGELFF.

The rearrangement uses TRBV7-6 and TRBJ2-5; unclear D gene. Germline values: CDR1 SGHVS, CDR2 FNYEAQ. This CDR3 comprises 17 residues. V dropped 5 bases and J dropped 4 bases, with 23 bases sitting between them. The CDR3 bases are TGTGCCAGCAGCCGATTCTCAATGCAGGTCGTCAGAGAGACCCAGTACTTC. Encoded protein: CASSRFSMQVVRETQYF.

The gene calls are TRBV9 and TRBJ2-1; 8 bases are shared with TRBD2. Germline values: CDR1 SGDLS, CDR2 YYNGEE. V lost 2 bases to trimming and J lost 1 base; unmatched junction nucleotides: 8. There are 17 residues in the CDR3. CDR3 sequence: CASSVTTSVTSYNEQFF. For the CDR3, the DNA is TGTGCCAGCAGCGTGACGACTAGCGTGACATCCTACAATGAGCAGTTCTTC. Using reference TRBV9 and TRBJ2-1 for the parts outside the CDR3, the full variable domain is DSGVTQTPKHLITATGQRVTLRCSPRSGDLSVYWYQQSLDQGLQFLIQYYNGEERAKGNILERFSAQQFPDLHSELNLSSLELGDSALYFCASSVTTSVTSYNEQFFGPGTRLTVL.

This sequence joins TRBV29-1 and TRBJ1-1; D remains ambiguous. The length of the CDR3 is 11 residues. CDR1 and CDR2 from the germline V gene are SQVTM and ANQGSEA. V was shortened by 4 bases and J by 3 bases, with 6 bases between the two germline ends. The DNA for the CDR3 is TGCAGCGTTGCCGTCCACACTGAAGCTTTCTTT. This sequence encodes CSVAVHTEAFF.

The rearrangement joins TRBV24-1 to TRBJ2-1; 8 positions match TRBD2. In germline, CDR1 is KGHDR, CDR2 SFDVKD. J lost 7 bases, V lost 4 bases, and 5 bases had no gene match. CDR3 size: 14 residues. The CDR3: CATSDGRAGNEQFF. The CDR3 bases are TGTGCCACCAGTGACGGGAGGGCCGGAAATGAGCAGTTCTTC.

This clonotype was recorded many times. This sequence joins TRBV3-1 and TRBJ2-3; TRBD2 matches 7 bases. Germline V gene data show CDR1 as LGHDT and CDR2 as YNNKEL (reference sequence). The CDR3 runs to 13 residues. V trimming: 0 bases; J trimming: 10 bases; junction bases outside the gene matches: 4. The CDR3 nucleotides read TGTGCCAGCAGCCAAGAGGAGGGAGGGTCGCAGTATTTT. Residues: CASSQEEGGSQYF.